The 25 T cell receptor beta chains below all came from one sample that was sequenced in a study of T-cell reconstitution after alpha-beta-depleted transplantation in children. As it was prepared, the TCRbeta library received unique molecular identifiers. Each CDR3 protein is one row after TCRdb ran MiXCR on the PCR reads. The sample includes 380,000 or so distinct CDR3 sequences, 10% to 15% of them seen just once. This specimen was PBMCs, taken from the stem cell graft. The receptors stem from a human donor who donated a stem cell graft to a child with Fanconi anemia.

In its sample, this clonotype was seen many times. V is TRBV4-3 and J is TRBJ2-6, with 7 bases lining up with TRBD1. The CDR3 extends over 18 amino acids. Germline CDR1 LGHNA, CDR2 YSLEER. V was pared by 3 bases and J by 1 base, with 9 bases of the junction left unmatched. The CDR3 sequence is CASSQVDRELSGANVLTF. Here the CDR3 DNA reads TGCGCCAGCAGCCAGGTAGACAGGGAATTATCTGGGGCCAACGTCCTGACTTTC.

This clonotype has ten or more counts. The junction departs from the called germline gene at one end, perhaps through a read error. The chain recombines TRBV9 with TRBJ1-2; 8 positions match TRBD1. The CDR3 extends over 13 amino acids. CDR1 is SGDLS, CDR2 YYNGEE, per germline. CDR3 DNA: TGTGCCAGCAGCGTAGCTAGCAGGGGACAGGCCGCCTTC. Amino acids: CASSVASRGQAAF.

This clonotype was seen at least ten times. CDR3 in amino acids: CASSPRTSGGVNTQYF. The CDR3 DNA reads as TGTGCCAGCAGTCCTCGGACTAGCGGGGGGGTAAATACGCAGTATTTT. This chain uses TRBV28 with TRBJ2-3; 15 nucleotides align to TRBD2. The CDR3 runs to 16 residues. Trimming took 5 bases from V and 7 from J; bases not matched to a gene: 7. Germline V gene data show CDR1 as MDHEN and CDR2 as SYDVKM.

This clonotype turned up a few times. The chain uses TRBV18 and TRBJ1-2; D remains ambiguous. Germline V gene data show CDR1 as KGHSH and CDR2 as LQKENI. Between the trimmed V and J ends, which lost 2 bases and 5 bases, there was a span of 9 bases. CDR3 length equals 13 residues. CDR3 DNA sequence: TGTGCCAGCTCACCATTTTCCCGGTATGGCTACACCTTC. Translated: CASSPFSRYGYTF.

This clonotype was counted many times. The chain joins TRBV12-3 or TRBV12-4 to TRBJ1-3; D not certain. This CDR3 region has 13 residues. V shed 2 bases and J shed 4 bases, with 6 bases lying between them. The CDR3 DNA is TGTGCCAGCAGTTTATCGGACGGAAACACCATATATTTT. Translation gives CASSLSDGNTIYF.

The rearrangement uses TRBV4-3 and TRBJ2-5, with a tentative D call TRBD2 (6 bases). The CDR3 extends over 18 amino acids. V lost 0 bases and J lost 2, with 19 bases in between. Germline V CDR1 and CDR2: LGHNA, YSLEER. The chain's CDR3 is CASSQDLPASASQETQYF. The CDR3 bases are TGCGCCAGCAGCCAAGACCTCCCCGCTAGCGCCTCACAAGAGACCCAGTACTTC.

The V gene is TRBV20-1, the J gene TRBJ2-3; weak D call: TRBD1 (6 bases). Germline V gene sequence: CDR1 DFQATT, CDR2 SNEGSKA (reference sequence). The CDR3 contains 12 residues. V was pared by 6 bases and J by 3 bases, with 10 bases between. The CDR3 region is CSARTDTDTQYF. CDR3 sequence (DNA): TGCAGTGCGAGGACAGATACAGATACGCAGTATTTT.

This clonotype was counted only a few times. The chain joins TRBV12-3 or TRBV12-4 to TRBJ2-3; weak D call: TRBD2 (5 bases). This CDR3 comprises 16 residues. V was trimmed by 5 bases and J by 6 bases, leaving 21 bases between them. CDR3 bases: TGTGCCAGCAGTCCGATAGCTCCTAACGGGGAGGATACGCAGTATTTT. It translates to CASSPIAPNGEDTQYF.

This clonotype was seen more than once but under ten times. The V and J genes are TRBV4-2 and TRBJ2-7; no clear D gene. Germline lookup yields CDR1 LGHNA and CDR2 YNFKEQ. This CDR3 region has 14 residues. V was trimmed by 4 bases and J by 2 bases, leaving 12 bases between them. The CDR3 DNA reads TGTGCCAGCAGCCCTCCGCGCGCCCCCTACGAGCAGTACGTC. Its protein product is CASSPPRAPYEQYV.

V is TRBV12-3 or TRBV12-4 and J is TRBJ2-1, with D perhaps matching TRBD2 (6 bases). V was pared by 2 bases and J by 6 bases, with 14 bases between. This CDR3 has 15 amino acids. The CDR3 region is CASSLMAGLSNEQFF. CDR3 in DNA: TGTGCCAGCAGTTTAATGGCGGGGTTATCCAATGAGCAGTTCTTC.

The table lists this clonotype with many counts. The chain uses TRBV30 and TRBJ1-2; tentative D call: TRBD1 (5 bases). CDR1 is GTSNPN, CDR2 SVGIG, per germline (reference sequence). This CDR3 comprises 12 residues. V gave up 8 bases and J gave up 1 base, with 11 bases separating them. DNA of the CDR3: TGTGCCCGGGACGGAGTTAACTATGGCTACACCTTC. This gives the protein CARDGVNYGYTF.

The chain is built from TRBV25-1 and TRBJ2-1; 11 bases agree with TRBD2. V dropped 1 base and J dropped 8; count of bases not matched to a gene: 7. The CDR3 is made up of 16 amino acids. Germline CDR1 and CDR2: MGHDK and SYGVNS. For the CDR3, the DNA is TGTGCCAGCAGTGAATTTTGGCTAGCGGGGGGCGATGAGCAGTTCTTC. Protein: CASSEFWLAGGDEQFF. Supplemented by reference TRBV25-1 and TRBJ2-1, the full variable domain reads EADIYQTPRYLVIGTGKKITLECSQTMGHDKMYWYQQDPGMELHLIHYSYGVNSTEKGDLSSESTVSRIRTEHFPLTLESARPSHTSQYLCASSEFWLAGGDEQFFGPGTRLTVL.

This clonotype was picked up many times. The chain joins TRBV7-2 to TRBJ1-2; 8 bases align to TRBD1. Germline-derived CDR1 and CDR2 are SGHTA and FQGNSA. The CDR3 spans 14 residues. V trimming: 1 base; J trimming: 8 bases; junction bases outside the gene matches: 6. The CDR3 DNA sequence: TGTGCCAGCAGCTTAGGGCAGGGGGCGTCCGGCTACACCTTC. Translation: CASSLGQGASGYTF.

This clonotype has a handful of counts. The chain has TRBV4-2 and TRBJ2-5, with TRBD1 matching over 8 bases. J lost 7 bases, V lost 3 bases, and 7 bases had no gene match. The CDR3 has 14 residues. CDR1 and CDR2 from the germline V gene are LGHNA and YNFKEQ. The CDR3 loop is CASSHRTGSGTQYF. CDR3 bases: TGTGCCAGCAGCCACAGGACAGGGTCCGGGACCCAGTACTTC.

The table lists this clonotype with a few counts. This chain's CDR3 is CAWSAGDNNQPQHF. The CDR3 nucleotides are TGTGCCTGGAGTGCAGGAGACAACAATCAGCCCCAGCATTTT. V is TRBV30 and J is TRBJ1-5, with no clear D. The CDR3 is 14 amino acids. Deletions cut 1 base from V and 3 bases from J, with 10 bases between. Germline V gene sequence: CDR1 GTSNPN, CDR2 SVGIG (reference sequence).

This clonotype was detected only a few times. This rearrangement joins TRBV20-1 to TRBJ2-7; the D gene is possibly TRBD1 (6 bases). The CDR3 loop spans 13 amino acids. The ends were cut back, 3 bases at V and 9 bases at J, with 18 bases in the middle. CDR1 is DFQATT, CDR2 SNEGSKA, per germline (reference sequence). CDR3 residues: CSASPQGRLGQYF. Written as DNA, the CDR3 is TGCAGTGCTAGCCCCCAGGGGCGCCTGGGGCAGTACTTC.

The V gene is TRBV7-2, the J gene TRBJ1-1; weak D call: TRBD1 (5 bases). This CDR3 has 14 residues. Looked up from germline, CDR1 is SGHTA and CDR2 is FQGNSA. The V end was cut by 2 bases, the J end by 4 bases, with 11 bases between. CDR3 in amino acids: CASSLQGETTEAFF. DNA for the CDR3: TGTGCCAGCAGCTTACAGGGAGAGACCACTGAAGCTTTCTTT.

This clonotype was counted a few times. This chain uses TRBV12-3 or TRBV12-4 with TRBJ2-4; weak D call: TRBD2 (5 bases). CDR3 size: 17 residues. V gave up 3 bases and J gave up 0 bases, with 15 bases separating them. The CDR3 reads CASSFNPGRLAKNIQYF. CDR3 in DNA: TGTGCCAGCAGTTTCAACCCTGGGAGACTAGCCAAAAACATTCAGTACTTC.

This clonotype was seen a few times. This rearrangement joins TRBV29-1 to TRBJ1-1; 10 nucleotides align to TRBD1. Per germline, CDR1 SQVTM and CDR2 ANQGSEA. The CDR3 is 16 residues long. The V gene end was trimmed by 5 bases and the J gene end by 2 bases; junction bases not matched to a gene: 11. CDR3 loop: CSVSSRDRGFNTEAFF. In nucleotides, the CDR3 is TGCAGCGTTAGTAGCCGGGACAGGGGCTTTAACACTGAAGCTTTCTTT.

In this sample, this clonotype turned up many times. The chain joins TRBV12-5 to TRBJ2-4; D is unclear. This CDR3 comprises 10 residues. Germline V gene sequence: CDR1 LGHNT, CDR2 FRNRAP. Deletions cut 3 bases from V and 15 bases from J, with 9 bases between. CDR3 in amino acids: CASGFKYMYF. The CDR3 nucleotides read TGTGCTAGTGGTTTTAAGTACATGTACTTC.

This clonotype appeared a few times. The V gene is TRBV4-3, the J gene TRBJ1-4, with TRBD1 as a possible D gene (5 bases). Germline CDR1 LGHNA, CDR2 YSLEER. The CDR3 loop spans 14 amino acids. The V gene lost 4 bases and the J gene lost 3 bases, with 9 bases spanning the gap. CDR3 loop: CASSLAGANEKLFF. The DNA for the CDR3 is TGCGCCAGCAGCCTTGCGGGGGCTAATGAAAAACTGTTTTTT.

The chain uses TRBV12-3 or TRBV12-4 and TRBJ2-1; the D gene is possibly TRBD1 (6 bases). The CDR3 sequence is 13 residues long. With 6 bases removed from V and 8 bases from J, the gap between germline ends came to 14 bases. The CDR3 loop is CASSTGDMDEQFF. CDR3 DNA sequence: TGTGCCAGCAGCACCGGGGACATGGATGAGCAGTTCTTC.

This chain links TRBV15 with TRBJ2-3, with D hard to call. V was pared by 0 bases and J by 2 bases, with 12 bases between. Germline-derived CDR1 and CDR2 are LNHNV and YYDKDF (reference sequence). This CDR3 spans 16 amino acids. CDR3 protein: CATSREYREVTDTQYF. Here the CDR3 DNA reads TGTGCCACCAGCAGAGAGTATAGAGAGGTCACAGATACGCAGTATTTT.

The chain combines TRBV7-2 with TRBJ1-2, with TRBD1 matching 8 bases. From germline, CDR1 is SGHTA and CDR2 FQGNSA. The CDR3 has 14 residues. J gave up 3 bases and V 4 bases, and 4 bases lay outside the gene matches. This CDR3 is CASSSPGGHYGYTF. CDR3 sequence (DNA): TGTGCCAGCAGCTCTCCAGGGGGCCACTATGGCTACACCTTC.

The sample holds many counts of this clonotype. The CDR3 DNA follows: TGTGCCAGCAGCCACAACACAGGGACGAGCACAGATACGCAGTATTTT. This gives the protein CASSHNTGTSTDTQYF. The chain links TRBV11-2 to TRBJ2-3; D possibly corresponds to TRBD1 (6 bases). The length of the CDR3 is 16 residues. The V and J ends lost 5 bases and 0 bases respectively, with 15 bases between them. Looked up from germline, CDR1 is SGHAT and CDR2 is FQNNGV. Based on the CDR3 plus reference TRBV11-2 and TRBJ2-3, the full variable domain is EAGVAQSPRYKIIEKRQSVAFWCNPISGHATLYWYQQILGQGPKLLIQFQNNGVVDDSQLPKDRFSAERLKGVDSTLKIQPAKLEDSAVYLCASSHNTGTSTDTQYFGPGTRLTVL.